This T cell receptor (beta chain) came from a study of cytomegalovirus exposure and HLA in healthy donors. Overall study findings and caveats: Cytomegalovirus status was reportedly diagnosed by the classifier with high sensitivity and specificity. Researchers had no immune exposure information except CMV serostatus available. Common viral pathogens seemed to be connected with several of the most significant clusters, according to a later analysis.

Worth noting for this clone: The antigen is not known.

The PCR made use of 60 Vbeta and 13 Jbeta primers. Sequenced by immunoSEQ multiplex PCR; TCRdb stores in-frame clones only, minus some. In the table there are roughly 140,000 clones, 60% to 80% of which are singletons. The CDR3 totals 15 residues. Trimming removed 2 bases at V and 4 bases at J, with 14 bases between. The germline V gene encodes CDR1 SEHNR and CDR2 FQNEAQ (reference sequence). Each donor was healthy, and each was a bone marrow donor. Sequenced sample: PBMCs. This receptor was taken from a male donor in good health and CMV-seronegative. The J gene is TRBJ1-2, the V gene TRBV7-9; no reliable D call. CDR3 protein: CASSLPVNSPYGYTF. For the CDR3, the DNA is TGTGCCAGCAGCTTACCGGTAAACAGCCCCTATGGCTACACCTTC.